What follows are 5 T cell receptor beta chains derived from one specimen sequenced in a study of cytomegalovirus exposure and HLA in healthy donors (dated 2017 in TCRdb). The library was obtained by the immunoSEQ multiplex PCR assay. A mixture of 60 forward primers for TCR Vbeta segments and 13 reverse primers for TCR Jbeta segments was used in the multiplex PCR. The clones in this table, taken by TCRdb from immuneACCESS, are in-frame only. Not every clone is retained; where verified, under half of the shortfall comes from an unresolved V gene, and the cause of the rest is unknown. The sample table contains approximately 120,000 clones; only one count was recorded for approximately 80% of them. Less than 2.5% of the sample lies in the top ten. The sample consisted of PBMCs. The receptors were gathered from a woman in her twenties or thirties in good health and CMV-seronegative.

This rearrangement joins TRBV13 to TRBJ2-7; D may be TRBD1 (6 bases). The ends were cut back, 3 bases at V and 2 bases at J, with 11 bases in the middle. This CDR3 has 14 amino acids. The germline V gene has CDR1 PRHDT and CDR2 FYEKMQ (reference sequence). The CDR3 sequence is CASSLTGAPYEQYF. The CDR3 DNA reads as TGTGCCAGCAGCTTGACAGGCGCCCCCTACGAGCAGTACTTC.

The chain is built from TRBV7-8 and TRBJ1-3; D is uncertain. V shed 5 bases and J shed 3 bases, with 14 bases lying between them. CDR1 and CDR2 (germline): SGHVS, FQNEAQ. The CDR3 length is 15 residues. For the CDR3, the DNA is TGTGCCAGCAGCCCCGTCACGGGAAGTGGAAACACCATATATTTT. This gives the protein CASSPVTGSGNTIYF.

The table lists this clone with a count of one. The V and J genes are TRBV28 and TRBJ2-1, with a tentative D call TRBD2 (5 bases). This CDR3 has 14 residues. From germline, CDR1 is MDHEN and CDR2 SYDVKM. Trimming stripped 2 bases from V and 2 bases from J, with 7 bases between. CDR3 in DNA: TGTGCCAGCAGTTTACCGGGAACCTACAATGAGCAGTTCTTC. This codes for CASSLPGTYNEQFF.

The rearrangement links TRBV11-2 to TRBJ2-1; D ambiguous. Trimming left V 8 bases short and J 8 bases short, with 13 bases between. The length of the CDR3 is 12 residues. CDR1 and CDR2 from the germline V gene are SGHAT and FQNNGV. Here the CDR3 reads CASSARVHEQFF. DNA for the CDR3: TGTGCCAGCTCCGCACGGGTCCATGAGCAGTTCTTC. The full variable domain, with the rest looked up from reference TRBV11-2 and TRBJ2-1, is EAGVAQSPRYKIIEKRQSVAFWCNPISGHATLYWYQQILGQGPKLLIQFQNNGVVDDSQLPKDRFSAERLKGVDSTLKIQPAKLEDSAVYLCASSARVHEQFFGPGTRLTVL.

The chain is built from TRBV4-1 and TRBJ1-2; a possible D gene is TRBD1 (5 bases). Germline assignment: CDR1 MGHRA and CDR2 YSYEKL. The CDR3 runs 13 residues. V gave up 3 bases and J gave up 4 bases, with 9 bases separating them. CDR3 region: CASSQTDTYGYTF. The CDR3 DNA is TGCGCCAGCAGCCAGACGGACACCTATGGCTACACCTTC.